This T cell receptor beta chain originates from a study of shared clonotypes between healthy human individuals. Generated by immunoSEQ multiplex PCR, the TCRdb table keeps only in-frame clones and is missing some. The table records roughly 1.4 million clones, roughly 98.5% of them present only once. Per the germline V gene, CDR1 is LGHNA and CDR2 is YSLEER. The CDR3 runs 16 residues. The germline V and J ends were trimmed by 0 bases and 4 bases, with 12 bases remaining between them. The clonotype comes from a man in his thirties or forties in good health. What was sequenced was naive CD4+ T cells sorted from blood. Subset in this sample: CD45RA+ positively selected. The chain links TRBV4-3 to TRBJ2-2; possibly TRBD1 for D (5 bases). CDR3 DNA sequence: TGCGCCAGCAGCCAAGATAGCCCAGGGCCCACCGGGGAGCTGTTTTTT. Translation gives CASSQDSPGPTGELFF.